Shown below are 4 T cell receptor beta chains from a single sample sequenced in a study of blood T cell repertoires in COVID-19. The table came from immunoSEQ multiplex PCR; TCRdb's copy has only in-frame clones and leaves some out. The data contain 350,000 or so clones, more than 70% of them seen just once; the ten biggest clones take up under 1.2%. Input material: PBMCs or T cells enriched from blood (not recorded which). Receptors were obtained from a woman between 25 and 40 years old who had been exposed to COVID-19.

CDR3 loop: CASSLSLVEETQYF. CDR3 coding DNA: TGTGCCAGCAGCTTGTCACTAGTAGAAGAGACCCAGTACTTC. The chain combines TRBV5-5 with TRBJ2-5; perhaps TRBD2 as D (5 bases). Germline CDR1 reads SGHKS; CDR2 reads YYEKEE (reference sequence). The CDR3 is 14 residues long. The ends were cut back, 1 base at V and 3 bases at J, with 10 bases in the middle.

The rearrangement joins TRBV2 to TRBJ2-7; D might be TRBD1 (6 bases). V was trimmed by 0 bases and J by 9 bases, leaving 9 bases between them. The CDR3 consists of 12 residues. Germline lookup yields CDR1 SNHLY and CDR2 FYNNEI. The CDR3 loop reads CASSEALGGQYF. The DNA of the CDR3 is TGTGCCAGCAGTGAAGCGCTAGGGGGGCAGTACTTC.

The V and J genes are TRBV5-1 and TRBJ2-1; 11 bases line up with TRBD2. Germline V gene data show CDR1 as SGHRS and CDR2 as YFSETQ. This CDR3 is built from 15 residues. J gave up 3 bases and V 4 bases, and 3 bases lay outside the gene matches. The CDR3 region is CASSEGTSGYNEQFF. CDR3 DNA sequence: TGCGCCAGCAGCGAAGGGACTAGCGGCTACAATGAGCAGTTCTTC.

This chain joins TRBV9 and TRBJ2-5; D is uncertain. Trimming stripped 0 bases from V and 2 bases from J, with 8 bases between. Per the germline V gene, CDR1 is SGDLS and CDR2 is YYNGEE. The CDR3 runs 14 residues. As DNA, the CDR3 is TGTGCCAGCAGCGTAGGGCAACCACAAGAGACCCAGTACTTC. Its protein product is CASSVGQPQETQYF.